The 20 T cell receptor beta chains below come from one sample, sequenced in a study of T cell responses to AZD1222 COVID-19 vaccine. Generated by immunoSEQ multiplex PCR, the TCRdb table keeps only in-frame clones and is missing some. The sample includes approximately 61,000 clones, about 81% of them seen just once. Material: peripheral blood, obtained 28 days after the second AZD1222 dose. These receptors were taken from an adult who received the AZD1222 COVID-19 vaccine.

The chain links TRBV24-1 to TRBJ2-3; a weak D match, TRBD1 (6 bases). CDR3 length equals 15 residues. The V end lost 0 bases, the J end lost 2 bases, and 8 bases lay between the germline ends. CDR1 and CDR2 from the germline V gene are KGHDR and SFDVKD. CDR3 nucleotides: TGTGCCACCAGTGATTTGTGGACAGCCACAGATACGCAGTATTTT. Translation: CATSDLWTATDTQYF.

Written as DNA, the CDR3 is TGTGCCAGCAGCTTATCGGCGAGCACCGGGGAGCTGTTTTTT. It specifies CASSLSASTGELFF. V is TRBV7-2 and J is TRBJ2-2; D is ambiguous. From germline, CDR1 is SGHTA and CDR2 FQGNSA. The V gene lost 2 bases and the J gene lost 4 bases, with 8 bases spanning the gap. There are 14 residues in the CDR3.

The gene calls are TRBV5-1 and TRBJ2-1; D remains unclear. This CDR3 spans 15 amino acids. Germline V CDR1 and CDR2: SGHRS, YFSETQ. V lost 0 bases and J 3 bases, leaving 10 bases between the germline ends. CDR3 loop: CASSLGPTRYNEQFF. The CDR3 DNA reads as TGCGCCAGCAGCTTGGGCCCCACTCGCTACAATGAGCAGTTCTTC.

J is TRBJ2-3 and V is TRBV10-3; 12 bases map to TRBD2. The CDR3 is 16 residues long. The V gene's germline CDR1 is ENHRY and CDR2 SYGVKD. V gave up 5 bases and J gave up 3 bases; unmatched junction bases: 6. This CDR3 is CAISPLAGGGTDTQYF. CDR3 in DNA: TGTGCCATCAGTCCCCTAGCGGGAGGGGGGACAGATACGCAGTATTTT.

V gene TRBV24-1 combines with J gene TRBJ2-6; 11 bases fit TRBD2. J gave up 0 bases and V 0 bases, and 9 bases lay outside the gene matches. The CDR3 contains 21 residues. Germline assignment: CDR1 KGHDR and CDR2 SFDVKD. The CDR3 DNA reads TGTGCCACCAGTGATTTGTGGGCGGGGGGACTAGCGGACTCTGGGGCCAACGTCCTGACTTTC. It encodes CATSDLWAGGLADSGANVLTF.

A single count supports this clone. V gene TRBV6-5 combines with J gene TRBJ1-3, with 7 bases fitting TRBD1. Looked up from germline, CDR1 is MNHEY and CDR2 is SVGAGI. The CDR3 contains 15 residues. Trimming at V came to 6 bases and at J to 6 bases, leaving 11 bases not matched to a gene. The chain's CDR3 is CASRKGQVRENTIYF. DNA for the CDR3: TGTGCCAGCAGAAAAGGACAGGTCAGGGAAAACACCATATATTTT.

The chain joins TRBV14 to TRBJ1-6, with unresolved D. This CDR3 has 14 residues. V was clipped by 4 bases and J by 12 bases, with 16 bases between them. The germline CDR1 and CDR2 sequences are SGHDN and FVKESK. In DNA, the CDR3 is TGTGCCAGCAGCCCTAGGACGGTGACTGGACCCCTCCACTTT. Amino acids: CASSPRTVTGPLHF.

This chain's CDR3 is CASGLVLGTSGGVEQFF. The CDR3 nucleotides are TGTGCTAGTGGTTTGGTACTAGGGACTAGCGGTGGGGTTGAGCAGTTCTTC. This chain connects TRBV12-5 to TRBJ2-1, with TRBD2 identical over 11 bases. The germline gives CDR1 LGHNT, CDR2 FRNRAP. The ends lost 0 bases at V and 9 bases at J; junction bases unmatched: 10. This CDR3 is 17 amino acids long.

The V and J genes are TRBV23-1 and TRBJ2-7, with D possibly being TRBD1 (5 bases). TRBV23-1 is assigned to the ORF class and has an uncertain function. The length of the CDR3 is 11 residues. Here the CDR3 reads CRCRDVHEQYF. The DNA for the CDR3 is TGCCGATGCAGGGATGTCCACGAGCAGTACTTC.

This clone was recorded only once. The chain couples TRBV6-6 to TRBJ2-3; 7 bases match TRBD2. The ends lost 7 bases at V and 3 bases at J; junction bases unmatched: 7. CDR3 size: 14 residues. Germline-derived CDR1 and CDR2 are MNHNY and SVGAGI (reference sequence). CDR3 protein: CASKRLAGTDTQYF. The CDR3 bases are TGTGCCAGCAAGCGACTAGCCGGGACAGATACGCAGTATTTT.

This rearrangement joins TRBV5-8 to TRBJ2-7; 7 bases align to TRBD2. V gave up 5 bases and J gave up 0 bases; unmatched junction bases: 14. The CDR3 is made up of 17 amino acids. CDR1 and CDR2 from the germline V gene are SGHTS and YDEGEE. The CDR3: CASSSQTISSGSYEQYF. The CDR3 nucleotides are TGTGCCAGCAGTTCACAAACTATATCTAGCGGCTCCTACGAGCAGTACTTC.

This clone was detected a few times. The CDR3, as DNA: TGTGCCATCAGTGAGGTCCGGGTCAGGGGTCGATCCTTCTACGAGCAGTACTTC. Translated: CAISEVRVRGRSFYEQYF. V is TRBV10-3 and J is TRBJ2-7, with D perhaps TRBD1 (6 bases). CDR1 and CDR2 (germline): ENHRY, SYGVKD. The CDR3 spans 18 residues. Trimming stripped 2 bases from V and 3 bases from J, with 23 bases between.

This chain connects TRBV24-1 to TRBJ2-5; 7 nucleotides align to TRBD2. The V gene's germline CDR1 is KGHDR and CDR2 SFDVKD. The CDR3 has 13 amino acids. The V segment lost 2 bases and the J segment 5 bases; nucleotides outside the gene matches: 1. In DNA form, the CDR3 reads TGTGCCACCAGTGATTGGCGGGGGGAGACCCAGTACTTC. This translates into CATSDWRGETQYF.

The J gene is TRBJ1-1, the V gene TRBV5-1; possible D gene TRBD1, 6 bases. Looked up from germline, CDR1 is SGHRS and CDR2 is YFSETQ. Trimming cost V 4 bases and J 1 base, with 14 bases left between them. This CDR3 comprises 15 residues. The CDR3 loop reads CASSGAGAKNTEAFF. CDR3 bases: TGCGCCAGCAGCGGAGCAGGGGCAAAGAACACTGAAGCTTTCTTT. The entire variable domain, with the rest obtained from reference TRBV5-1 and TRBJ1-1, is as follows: KAGVTQTPRYLIKTRGQQVTLSCSPISGHRSVSWYQQTPGQGLQFLFEYFSETQRNKGNFPGRFSGRQFSNSRSEMNVSTLELGDSALYLCASSGAGAKNTEAFFGQGTRLTVV.

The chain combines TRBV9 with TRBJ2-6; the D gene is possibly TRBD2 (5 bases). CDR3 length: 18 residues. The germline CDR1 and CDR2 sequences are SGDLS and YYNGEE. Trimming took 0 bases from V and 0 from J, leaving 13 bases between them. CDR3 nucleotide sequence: TGTGCCAGCAGCGTAGGCGGAGGCGTACACTCTGGGGCCAACGTCCTGACTTTC. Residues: CASSVGGGVHSGANVLTF.

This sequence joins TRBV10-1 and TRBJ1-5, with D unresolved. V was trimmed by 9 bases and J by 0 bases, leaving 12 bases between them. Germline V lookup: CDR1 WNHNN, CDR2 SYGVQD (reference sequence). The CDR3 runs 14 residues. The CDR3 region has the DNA TGCGCCAGGGGTCCAGGAATTAGCAATCAGCCCCAGCATTTT. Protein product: CARGPGISNQPQHF.

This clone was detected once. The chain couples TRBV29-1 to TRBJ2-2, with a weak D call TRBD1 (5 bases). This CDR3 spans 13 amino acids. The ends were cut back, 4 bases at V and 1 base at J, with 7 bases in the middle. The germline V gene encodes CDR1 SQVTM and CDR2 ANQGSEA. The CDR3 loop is CSVAGMNTGELFF. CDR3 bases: TGCAGCGTTGCAGGGATGAACACCGGGGAGCTGTTTTTT.

The CDR3 DNA sequence: TGTGCCTGGAAAGAGGGGTCGGAGACCCAGTACTTC. Amino acids: CAWKEGSETQYF. The chain couples TRBV30 to TRBJ2-5; D is perhaps TRBD1 or TRBD2 (5 bases each). Trimming removed 4 bases at V and 5 bases at J, with 11 bases between. Germline V gives CDR1 GTSNPN, CDR2 SVGIG (reference sequence). The length of the CDR3 is 12 residues.

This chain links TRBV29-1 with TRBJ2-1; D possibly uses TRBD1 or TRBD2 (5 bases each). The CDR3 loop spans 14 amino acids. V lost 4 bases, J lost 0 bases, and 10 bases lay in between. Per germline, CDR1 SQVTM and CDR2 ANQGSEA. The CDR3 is CSVAGDRSYNEQFF. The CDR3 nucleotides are TGCAGCGTTGCCGGGGACCGCTCCTACAATGAGCAGTTCTTC.

The CDR3 sequence is CASRGTGGYEKLFF. Written as DNA, the CDR3 is TGTGCCAGCAGGGGTACAGGGGGATATGAAAAACTGTTTTTT. V is TRBV6-5 and J is TRBJ1-4; TRBD1 matches 8 bases. The CDR3 is made up of 14 amino acids. CDR1 and CDR2 from the germline V gene are MNHEY and SVGAGI. Germline trimming cut 6 bases from V and 6 bases from J; bases unmatched to any gene: 6.